This TCR beta chain came from a study of blood T cells in healthy people across ages. The V end lost 6 bases, the J end lost 2 bases, and 16 bases lay between the germline ends. The length of the CDR3 is 16 residues. Germline V gene lookup returns CDR1 MNHEY and CDR2 SVGEGT. In its sample, this clonotype was seen a few times. For the second PCR, which ran for about 7 to 11 cycles, a sample-barcoded 5' primer and a J-beta primer mix were used. One entry per CDR3 protein, called by TCRdb with MiXCR from the 5' RACE reads. The sample holds about 1,600,000 distinct CDR3 sequences; 35% to 45% are singletons and the top ten take 6.5% to 10%.

The chain joins TRBV6-2 or TRBV6-3 to TRBJ2-2; D might be TRBD1 (6 bases). Sequencing was performed on blood. This receptor was identified in a woman between 18 and 30 years old in good health. CDR3 region: CASSRFGTSNTGELFF. The CDR3 DNA is TGTGCCAGCAGCCGGTTCGGGACAAGTAACACCGGGGAGCTGTTTTTT.